This T cell receptor beta chain originates from a study of memory CD4+ T cells and cytomegalovirus serostatus. Findings and limits, study-wide: The CMV-associated TCR signature appears largely within the CD4+ memory repertoire. Each of approximately 69 CMV-associated TCRbeta sequences occurred in one to five individuals.

Germline V gene data show CDR1 as SGHVS and CDR2 as FQNEAQ. The CDR3 totals 14 residues. With V trimmed by 4 bases and J by 3 bases, 1 base remained unmatched. The sort gate was single viable CD3+CD4+CD8-CD45RO+ cells for memory CD4+ T cells. CD4+ T cells were isolated by positive magnetic selection. Concerning this clone: Its antigen is unidentified.

Data came from immunoSEQ multiplex PCR; TCRdb stores just in-frame clones and leaves some out. The table lists 46,000 or so clones, roughly 80% of them singletons, with around 0.94% in the top ten. Sequencing used memory CD4+ T cells from blood. The sequence came from an adult in good health and CMV-seronegative. The chain uses TRBV7-8 and TRBJ1-3; 9 bases map to TRBD1. The CDR3 DNA is TGTGCCAGCAGCTGGACAGGGGATGGAAACACCATATATTTT. It yields the protein CASSWTGDGNTIYF. Combining the CDR3 with reference TRBV7-8 and TRBJ1-3 gives the whole variable domain GAGVSQSPRYKVAKRGQDVALRCDPISGHVSLFWYQQALGQGPEFLTYFQNEAQLDKSGLPSDRFFAERPEGSVSTLKIQRTQQEDSAVYLCASSWTGDGNTIYFGEGSWLTVV.